This T cell receptor (beta chain) was sequenced in a study of cytotoxic CD8 clonotypes in ibrutinib-treated CLL. Study in general: Response samples followed a median about 12 months of treatment, range 6 to 36. General study findings and limits: The public clonotypes identified were infrequent and showed contraction or stability on treatment. A difference in sampling times existed between sustained-remission and progressing patients. Relative to age-matched healthy donors, clonality at baseline was higher, and it tracked circulating CD8+ T-cell counts.

Assay used: immunoSEQ multiplex PCR; TCRdb lists only in-frame clones, some missing. Of about 310,000 clones detected, just under 80% appear once; the ten largest clones hold more than 6%. V gave up 5 bases and J gave up 7 bases; unmatched junction bases: 9. The germline V gene encodes CDR1 SGHTA and CDR2 FQGNSA. CDR3 length: 15 residues. For this clone: Its matching antigen is unknown.

This specimen consisted of PBMCs, obtained before ibrutinib treatment. The TCR originated in a human donor with chronic lymphocytic leukemia. The chain has TRBV7-2 and TRBJ2-2; TRBD2 matches at 8 bases. CDR3: CASSGSGRVSGELFF. The CDR3 region has the DNA TGTGCCAGCAGCGGCAGCGGGAGAGTTAGCGGGGAGCTGTTTTTT. Full variable domain (missing parts from reference TRBV7-2 and TRBJ2-2): GAGVSQSPSNKVTEKGKDVELRCDPISGHTALYWYRQSLGQGLEFLIYFQGNSAPDKSGLPSDRFSAERTGGSVSTLTIQRTQQEDSAVYLCASSGSGRVSGELFFGEGSRLTVL.